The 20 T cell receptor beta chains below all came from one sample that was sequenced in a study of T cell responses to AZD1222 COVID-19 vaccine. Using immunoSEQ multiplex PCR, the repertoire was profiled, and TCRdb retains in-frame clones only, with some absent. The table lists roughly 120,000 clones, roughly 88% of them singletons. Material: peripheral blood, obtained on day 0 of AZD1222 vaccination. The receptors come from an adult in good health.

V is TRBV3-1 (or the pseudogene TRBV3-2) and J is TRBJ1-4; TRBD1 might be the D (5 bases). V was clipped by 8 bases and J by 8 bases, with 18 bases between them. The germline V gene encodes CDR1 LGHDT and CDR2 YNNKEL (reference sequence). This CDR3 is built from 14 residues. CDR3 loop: CASRPSGQAEKLFF. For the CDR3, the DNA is TGTGCCAGCCGGCCTTCAGGACAAGCCGAAAAACTGTTTTTT.

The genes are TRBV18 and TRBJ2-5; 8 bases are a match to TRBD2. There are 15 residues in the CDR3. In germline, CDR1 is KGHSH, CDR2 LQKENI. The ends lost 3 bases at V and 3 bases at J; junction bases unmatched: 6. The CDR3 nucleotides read TGTGCCAGCTCACCCCACGCGGGGGGAGAAGAGACCCAGTACTTC. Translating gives CASSPHAGGEETQYF. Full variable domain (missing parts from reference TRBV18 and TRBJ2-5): NAGVMQNPRHLVRRRGQEARLRCSPMKGHSHVYWYRQLPEEGLKFMVYLQKENIIDESGMPKERFSAEFPKEGPSILRIQQVVRGDSAAYFCASSPHAGGEETQYFGPGTRLLVL.

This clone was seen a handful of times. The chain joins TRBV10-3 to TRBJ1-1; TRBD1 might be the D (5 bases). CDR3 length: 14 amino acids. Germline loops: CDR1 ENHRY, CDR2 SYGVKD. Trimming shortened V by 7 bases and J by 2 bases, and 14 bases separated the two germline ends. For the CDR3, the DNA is TGTGCCATCACCCCGTCGGGACCCAACACTGAAGCTTTCTTT. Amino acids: CAITPSGPNTEAFF.

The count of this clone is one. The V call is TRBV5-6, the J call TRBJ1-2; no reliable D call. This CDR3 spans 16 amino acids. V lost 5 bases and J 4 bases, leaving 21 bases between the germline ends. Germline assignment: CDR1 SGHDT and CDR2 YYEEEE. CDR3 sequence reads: CASRPTSGYVGYGYTF. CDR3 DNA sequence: TGTGCCAGCAGGCCGACGTCGGGCTATGTCGGCTATGGCTACACCTTC.

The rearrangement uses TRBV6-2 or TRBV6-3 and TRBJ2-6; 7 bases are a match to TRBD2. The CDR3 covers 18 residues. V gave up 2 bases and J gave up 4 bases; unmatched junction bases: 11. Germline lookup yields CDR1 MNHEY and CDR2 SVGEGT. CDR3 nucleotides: TGTGCCAGCAGTTACCCCTTGGCGGGAGTCGCCGGGGCCAACGTCCTGACTTTC. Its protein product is CASSYPLAGVAGANVLTF.

The CDR3 DNA follows: TGTGCCAGTATACCCGACAGGGCTGGAAACACCATATATTTT. Translation: CASIPDRAGNTIYF. The chain couples TRBV19 to TRBJ1-3; 7 bases map to TRBD1. There are 14 residues in the CDR3. The germline gives CDR1 LNHDA, CDR2 SQIVND (reference sequence). The ends lost 7 bases at V and 2 bases at J; junction bases unmatched: 5.

CDR3 nucleotides: TGTGCCACCAGCAGATCTGGGACAGGGGCGACTGAGCAGTACTTC. Protein product: CATSRSGTGATEQYF. J is TRBJ2-7 and V is TRBV15; 10 bases are shared with TRBD1. The CDR3 is made up of 15 amino acids. Trimming took 2 bases from V and 7 from J; bases not matched to a gene: 8. Germline V gene lookup returns CDR1 LNHNV and CDR2 YYDKDF (reference sequence).

CDR3 sequence reads: CSARSEKLFF. CDR3 nucleotides: TGCAGTGCTAGATCTGAAAAACTGTTTTTT. The chain joins TRBV20-1 to TRBJ1-4; D is undetermined. CDR1 is DFQATT, CDR2 SNEGSKA, per germline (reference sequence). Trimming shortened V by 2 bases and J by 7 bases, and 2 bases separated the two germline ends. The CDR3 extends over 10 amino acids.

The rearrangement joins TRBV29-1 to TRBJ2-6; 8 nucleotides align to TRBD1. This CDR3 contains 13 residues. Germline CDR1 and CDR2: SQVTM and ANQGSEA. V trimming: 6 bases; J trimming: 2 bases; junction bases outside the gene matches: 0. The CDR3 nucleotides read TGCAGCGTGACAGGGGCTGGGGCCAACGTCCTGACTTTC. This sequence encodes CSVTGAGANVLTF. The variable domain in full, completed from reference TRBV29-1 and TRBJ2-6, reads SAVISQKPSRDICQRGTSLTIQCQVDSQVTMMFWYRQQPGQSLTLIATANQGSEATYESGFVIDKFPISRPNLTFSTLTVSNMSPEDSSIYLCSVTGAGANVLTFGAGSRLTVL.

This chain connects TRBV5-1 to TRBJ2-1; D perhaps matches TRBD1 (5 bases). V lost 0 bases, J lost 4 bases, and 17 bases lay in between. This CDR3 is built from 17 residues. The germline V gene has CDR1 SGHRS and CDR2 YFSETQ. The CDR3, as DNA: TGCGCCAGCAGCTTGGATTGGGCCGCAGGGATGTACAATGAGCAGTTCTTC. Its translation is CASSLDWAAGMYNEQFF.

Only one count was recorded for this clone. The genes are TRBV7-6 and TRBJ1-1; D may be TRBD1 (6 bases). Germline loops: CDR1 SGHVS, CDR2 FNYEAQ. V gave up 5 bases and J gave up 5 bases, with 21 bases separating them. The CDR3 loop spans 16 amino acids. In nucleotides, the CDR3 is TGTGCCAGCAGCCCGAGACAGGATAAAACGGTAACTGAAGCTTTCTTT. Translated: CASSPRQDKTVTEAFF.

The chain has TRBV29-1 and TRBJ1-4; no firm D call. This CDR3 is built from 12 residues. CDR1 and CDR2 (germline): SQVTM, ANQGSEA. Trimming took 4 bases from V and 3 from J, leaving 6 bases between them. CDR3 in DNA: TGCAGCGTTGGGGAGGCTAATGAAAAACTGTTTTTT. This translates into CSVGEANEKLFF. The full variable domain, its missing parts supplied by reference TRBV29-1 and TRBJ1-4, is SAVISQKPSRDICQRGTSLTIQCQVDSQVTMMFWYRQQPGQSLTLIATANQGSEATYESGFVIDKFPISRPNLTFSTLTVSNMSPEDSSIYLCSVGEANEKLFFGSGTQLSVL.

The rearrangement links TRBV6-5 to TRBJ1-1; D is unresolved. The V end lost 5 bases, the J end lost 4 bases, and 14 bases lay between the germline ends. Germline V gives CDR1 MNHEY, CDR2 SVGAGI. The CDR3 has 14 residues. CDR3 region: CASSPRRVFTEAFF. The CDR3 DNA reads TGTGCCAGCAGTCCTCGTCGGGTTTTCACTGAAGCTTTCTTT.

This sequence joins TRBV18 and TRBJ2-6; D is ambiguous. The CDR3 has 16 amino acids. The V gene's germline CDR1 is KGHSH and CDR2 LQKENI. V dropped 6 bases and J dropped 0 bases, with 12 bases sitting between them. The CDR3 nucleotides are TGTGCCAGCTCGTCTAATGGGGTCTCTGGGGCCAACGTCCTGACTTTC. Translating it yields CASSSNGVSGANVLTF.

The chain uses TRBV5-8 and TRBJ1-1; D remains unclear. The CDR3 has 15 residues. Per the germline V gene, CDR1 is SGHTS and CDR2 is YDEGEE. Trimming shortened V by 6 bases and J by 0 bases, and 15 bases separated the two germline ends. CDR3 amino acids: CASTNNPAMNTEAFF. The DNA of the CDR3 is TGTGCCAGCACTAATAACCCAGCAATGAACACTGAAGCTTTCTTT. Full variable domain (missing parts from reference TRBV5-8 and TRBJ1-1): EAGVTQSPTHLIKTRGQQATLRCSPISGHTSVYWYQQALGLGLQFLLWYDEGEERNRGNFPPRFSGRQFPNYSSELNVNALELEDSALYLCASTNNPAMNTEAFFGQGTRLTVV.

The CDR3: CASRKNTEAFF. The DNA for the CDR3 is TGTGCCAGCAGGAAGAACACTGAAGCTTTCTTT. The chain combines TRBV11-1 with TRBJ1-1; no clear D gene. The CDR3 has 11 amino acids. V was pared by 6 bases and J by 1 base, with 3 bases between. Germline CDR1 reads SGHAT; CDR2 reads FQDESV (reference sequence).

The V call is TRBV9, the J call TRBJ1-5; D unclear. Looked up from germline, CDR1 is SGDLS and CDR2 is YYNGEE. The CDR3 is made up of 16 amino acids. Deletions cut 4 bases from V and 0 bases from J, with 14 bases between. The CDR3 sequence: CASSRSGEYSNQPQHF. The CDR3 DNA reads TGTGCCAGCAGCAGGTCGGGCGAATATAGCAATCAGCCCCAGCATTTT.

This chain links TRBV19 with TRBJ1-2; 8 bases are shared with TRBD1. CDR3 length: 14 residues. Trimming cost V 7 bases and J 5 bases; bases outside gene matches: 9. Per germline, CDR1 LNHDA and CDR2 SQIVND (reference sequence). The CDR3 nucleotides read TGTGCCAGTAAAGAGGCAGGGGGCGAATATGGCTACACCTTC. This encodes CASKEAGGEYGYTF.

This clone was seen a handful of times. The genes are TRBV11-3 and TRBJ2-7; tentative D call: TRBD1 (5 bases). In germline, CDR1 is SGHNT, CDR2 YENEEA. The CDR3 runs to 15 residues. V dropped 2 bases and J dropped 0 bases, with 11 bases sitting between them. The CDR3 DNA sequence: TGTGCCAGCAGCTTAAACAGGTTGAGCTCCTACGAGCAGTACTTC. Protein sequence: CASSLNRLSSYEQYF.

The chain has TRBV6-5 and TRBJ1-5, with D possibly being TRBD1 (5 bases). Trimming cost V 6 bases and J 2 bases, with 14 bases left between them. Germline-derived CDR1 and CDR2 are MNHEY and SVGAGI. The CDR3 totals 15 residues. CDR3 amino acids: CASSGGGRGNQPQHF. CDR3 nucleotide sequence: TGTGCCAGCAGCGGGGGGGGTAGGGGCAATCAGCCCCAGCATTTT.